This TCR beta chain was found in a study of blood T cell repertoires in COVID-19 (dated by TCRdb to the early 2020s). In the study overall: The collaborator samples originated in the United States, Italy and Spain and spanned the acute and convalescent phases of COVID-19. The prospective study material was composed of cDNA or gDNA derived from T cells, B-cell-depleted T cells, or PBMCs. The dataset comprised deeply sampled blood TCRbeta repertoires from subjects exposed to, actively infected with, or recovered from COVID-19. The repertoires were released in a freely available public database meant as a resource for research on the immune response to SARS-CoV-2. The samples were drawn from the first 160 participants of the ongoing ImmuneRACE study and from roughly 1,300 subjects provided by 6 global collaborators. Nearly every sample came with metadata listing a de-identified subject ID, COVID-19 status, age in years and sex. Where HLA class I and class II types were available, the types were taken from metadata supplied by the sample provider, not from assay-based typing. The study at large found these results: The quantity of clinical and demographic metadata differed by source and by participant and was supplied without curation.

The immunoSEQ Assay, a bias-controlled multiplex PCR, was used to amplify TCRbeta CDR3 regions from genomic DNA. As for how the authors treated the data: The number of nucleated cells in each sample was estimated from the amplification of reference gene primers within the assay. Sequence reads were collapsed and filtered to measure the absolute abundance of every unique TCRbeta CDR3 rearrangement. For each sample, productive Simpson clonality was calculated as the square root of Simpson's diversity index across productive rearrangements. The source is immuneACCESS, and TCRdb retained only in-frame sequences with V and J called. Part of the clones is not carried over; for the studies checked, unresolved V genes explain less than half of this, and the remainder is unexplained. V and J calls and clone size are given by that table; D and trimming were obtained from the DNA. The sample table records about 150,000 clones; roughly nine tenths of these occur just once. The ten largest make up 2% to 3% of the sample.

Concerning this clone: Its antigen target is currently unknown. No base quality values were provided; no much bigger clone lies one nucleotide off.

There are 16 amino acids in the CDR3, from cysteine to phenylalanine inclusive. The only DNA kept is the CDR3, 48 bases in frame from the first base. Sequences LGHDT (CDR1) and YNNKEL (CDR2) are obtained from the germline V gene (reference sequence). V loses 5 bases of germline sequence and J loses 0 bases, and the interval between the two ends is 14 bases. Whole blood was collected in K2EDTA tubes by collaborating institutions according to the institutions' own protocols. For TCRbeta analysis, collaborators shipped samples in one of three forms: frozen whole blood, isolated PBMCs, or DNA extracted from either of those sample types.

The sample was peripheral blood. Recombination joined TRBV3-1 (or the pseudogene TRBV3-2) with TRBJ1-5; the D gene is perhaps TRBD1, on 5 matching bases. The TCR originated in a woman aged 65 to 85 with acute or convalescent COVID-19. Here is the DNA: TGTGCCAGCAGCGGGGGGTCAGGTGATAGCAATCAGCCCCAGCATTTT. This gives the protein CASSGGSGDSNQPQHF.